This record looks at one T cell receptor (beta chain) sequence and its context. No antigen is known for it. Within one base of it there is no much larger clone, and no base qualities were kept. From its cysteine to its phenylalanine, the CDR3 spans 16 amino acids. Solely the CDR3 DNA is kept, with 48 bases framed from the first base. As encoded in the germline V gene, CDR1 is ENHRY while CDR2 is SYGVKD. The V and J ends are trimmed by 11 bases and 2 bases, leaving 23 bases between them. These data are taken from a study of lymphopenia after photon versus proton radiotherapy (dated by TCRdb to between 2018 and 2021). With respect to the entire study: In patients with gastrointestinal tumors who developed high-grade lymphopenia, the study compared the immunological effects of photon radiation therapy with those of proton radiation therapy. The cohort included about 18 patients with gastrointestinal tumors who developed lymphopenia after receiving either photon or proton therapy. The study was designed to characterize how the impact on the immune system differs between the two radiation modalities. Here is what the overall study found, with its caveats: After the lymphocyte count nadir, photon-treated repertoires showed oligoclonal expansion, especially of CD8+ Temra cells, which drove the drop in diversity. During treatment, patients who received photon therapy lost naive T cells and TCR diversity and gained effector/memory populations, whereas patients who received proton therapy remained relatively stable. The authors looked at the survival association only in patients who died, and they framed better survival with proton therapy as a possibility rather than a demonstrated result. Across the cohort, an inverse correlation was found between a larger post-nadir drop in TCR diversity and overall survival time among patients who died.

Libraries were constructed by the immunoSEQ multiplex PCR assay. Deep sequencing of rearranged TCR beta loci, alongside multiparametric flow cytometry, was used to profile T cell repertoires. TCRdb provides this immuneACCESS table in a form limited to in-frame rearrangements. Some clones are lacking; in checked studies, under half of them reflect an unresolved V gene, and why the rest are absent is not known. This sample holds 53,000 or so clones; 83% were observed only once. 25% to 35% of the sample goes to the ten largest clones. The rearranged chain carries TRBV10-3 and TRBJ2-3; perhaps TRBD1 is the D gene, with 6 bases matching. This sequence originates from a man aged 50 or older with gastric cancer. The specimen comprised peripheral blood, sampled from a patient treated with photon-based radiotherapy. The nucleotides read TGTGCCGCCAACCCGGGATGGGACAAGTTCACAGATACGCAGTATTTT. It translates as CAANPGWDKFTDTQYF.